A single sample is the source of the 13 T cell receptor beta chains below, sequenced in a study of shared clonotypes between healthy human individuals. The repertoire was sequenced with immunoSEQ multiplex PCR; TCRdb's copy has only in-frame clones and lacks some. Of approximately 2.4 million clones in the sample, 95% are singletons; the top ten hold 0.1% to 0.15%. The sample taken for sequencing was naive CD4+ T cells sorted from blood. Subset here: CD45RA+ positively selected. The receptor source for this set is a man aged 18 to 29 in good health.

The J gene is TRBJ2-2, the V gene TRBV29-1, with no clear D. The CDR3 covers 11 residues. V lost 5 bases, J lost 7 bases, and 8 bases lay in between. Per the germline V gene, CDR1 is SQVTM and CDR2 is ANQGSEA. Here the CDR3 DNA reads TGCAGCGTTCTCGCGTACGGGGAGCTGTTTTTT. It specifies CSVLAYGELFF.

This chain connects TRBV10-3 to TRBJ1-1, with D maybe TRBD1 (6 bases). Trimming left V 10 bases short and J 0 bases short, with 18 bases between. This CDR3 spans 15 amino acids. From germline, CDR1 is ENHRY and CDR2 SYGVKD. CDR3 protein: CATKQGLGMNTEAFF. CDR3 sequence (DNA): TGTGCCACAAAACAGGGTTTGGGAATGAACACTGAAGCTTTCTTT.

Only one count was recorded for this clone. This chain uses TRBV10-3 with TRBJ2-7, with D perhaps matching TRBD1 (6 bases). V was trimmed by 8 bases and J by 5 bases, leaving 25 bases between them. Germline CDR1 ENHRY, CDR2 SYGVKD. The CDR3 contains 16 residues. This CDR3 reads CAIRPKGAGESHEQYF. Written as DNA, the CDR3 is TGTGCCATCCGACCAAAAGGGGCAGGGGAGTCCCACGAGCAGTACTTC.

The chain combines TRBV6-4 with TRBJ2-6, with D hard to call. Between the trimmed V and J ends, which lost 3 bases and 0 bases, there was a span of 6 bases. The CDR3 length is 15 residues. Germline CDR1 is MRHNA and CDR2 is SNTAGT. CDR3 DNA sequence: TGTGCCAGCAGTGAGCAGAGCTCTGGGGCCAACGTCCTGACTTTC. Translation: CASSEQSSGANVLTF.

The chain carries TRBV7-3 and TRBJ2-2, with 10 bases lining up with TRBD2. Germline lookup yields CDR1 SGHTA and CDR2 FQGTGA. The trim removed 5 bases at V and 4 bases at J, leaving 7 bases unmatched. This CDR3 has 16 residues. The CDR3 DNA reads as TGTGCCAGCAGCCCAACTAGCGGGGTGGGCACCGGGGAGCTGTTTTTT. It codes for CASSPTSGVGTGELFF.

Turning to this clone: Other DNA sequences in this specimen translate into the identical CDR3. The chain links TRBV5-1 to TRBJ2-1; D call uncertain. Germline V lookup: CDR1 SGHRS, CDR2 YFSETQ. CDR3 length: 15 amino acids. V lost 0 bases, J lost 1 base, and 8 bases lay in between. CDR3 nucleotides: TGCGCCAGCAGCTTGGGGGCGGAATCCTACAATGAGCAGTTCTTC. Translating gives CASSLGAESYNEQFF.

This rearrangement joins TRBV6-1 to TRBJ1-5; TRBD1 might be the D (6 bases). This CDR3 spans 13 amino acids. Trimming took 7 bases from V and 1 from J, leaving 8 bases between them. Per the germline V gene, CDR1 is MNHNS and CDR2 is SASEGT. CDR3: CASITGSNQPQHF. The CDR3 nucleotides are TGTGCCAGCATTACAGGGAGCAATCAGCCCCAGCATTTT.

J is TRBJ2-7 and V is TRBV5-1, with TRBD1 matching over 8 bases. The trim removed 1 base at V and 5 bases at J, leaving 11 bases unmatched. The CDR3 is 16 amino acids. The germline V gene has CDR1 SGHRS and CDR2 YFSETQ. CDR3 nucleotides: TGCGCCAGCAGCTTGACCCCGGGACAGGTCATCCACGAGCAGTACTTC. Translation: CASSLTPGQVIHEQYF.

About this clone: At the DNA level, this CDR3 is encoded by other sequences in the same sample as well. The chain employs TRBV5-1 and TRBJ2-3; the D gene could be TRBD1 or TRBD2 (6 bases each). The CDR3 is 14 residues long. V was cut by 5 bases and J by 2 bases, with 12 bases left in between. Germline V gene lookup returns CDR1 SGHRS and CDR2 YFSETQ. CDR3 loop: CASSRGENTDTQYF. The CDR3 DNA follows: TGCGCCAGCAGTAGGGGGGAGAACACAGATACGCAGTATTTT.

V is TRBV7-8 and J is TRBJ2-3, with 8 positions matching TRBD2. CDR1 SGHVS and CDR2 FQNEAQ come from the germline V gene. The CDR3 has 16 amino acids. Losses at the gene ends were 1 base for V and 2 bases for J; bases not matched to a gene: 5. CDR3 DNA: TGTGCCAGCAGCTTAGACGGGCGGGGGGCCACAGATACGCAGTATTTT. Its translation: CASSLDGRGATDTQYF.

The rearrangement joins TRBV5-6 to TRBJ1-3; 10 bases agree with TRBD1. Germline assignment: CDR1 SGHDT and CDR2 YYEEEE. This CDR3 region has 16 residues. Losses at the gene ends were 0 bases for V and 7 bases for J; bases not matched to a gene: 7. CDR3 DNA sequence: TGTGCCAGCAGCTTGGAGAGGACAGGGGGATTGAACACCATATATTTT. This codes for CASSLERTGGLNTIYF.

The chain couples TRBV25-1 to TRBJ2-2, with 9 positions matching TRBD1. Germline assignment: CDR1 MGHDK and CDR2 SYGVNS. J lost 5 bases, V lost 5 bases, and 6 bases had no gene match. The CDR3 loop spans 15 amino acids. The CDR3 DNA is TGTGCCAGCAGTAAGGGACAGGGTATGACCGGGGAGCTGTTTTTT. This sequence encodes CASSKGQGMTGELFF.

As to this clone: The sample carries other DNA sequences with the same CDR3. CDR3 sequence reads: CASSLGPQETQYF. CDR3 DNA: TGTGCCAGCAGCTTGGGACCGCAAGAGACCCAGTACTTC. The rearrangement uses TRBV5-6 and TRBJ2-5, with D unresolved. This CDR3 spans 13 amino acids. Trimming took 0 bases from V and 2 from J, leaving 5 bases between them. From germline, CDR1 is SGHDT and CDR2 YYEEEE.